This entry lists 25 T cell receptor beta chains sequenced from one sample in a study of cytomegalovirus exposure and HLA in healthy donors. The primer mix had 60 Vbeta and 13 Jbeta primers. Libraries were prepared by immunoSEQ multiplex PCR; TCRdb keeps only in-frame clonotypes and omits some of them. This sample yields 150,000 or so clones, of which more than 75% are seen a single time; approximately 2.5% belongs to the top ten. The specimen was PBMCs. All receptors derive from a middle-aged man in good health and CMV-seronegative.

V gene TRBV5-1 combines with J gene TRBJ2-7; TRBD1 matches 9 bases. This CDR3 has 15 amino acids. V trimming: 4 bases; J trimming: 7 bases; junction bases outside the gene matches: 12. Germline-derived CDR1 and CDR2 are SGHRS and YFSETQ. The CDR3 is CASSPEDRGDREQYF. In nucleotides, the CDR3 is TGCGCCAGCAGCCCCGAGGACAGGGGTGATCGGGAGCAGTACTTC.

The J gene is TRBJ1-1, the V gene TRBV4-2; 10 bases fit TRBD1. With V trimmed by 3 bases and J by 5 bases, 6 bases remained unmatched. The CDR3 is made up of 15 amino acids. Germline CDR1 reads LGHNA; CDR2 reads YNFKEQ. The CDR3 bases are TGTGCCAGCAGCCAGCCCGACAGGGGGCAAACTGAAGCTTTCTTT. It translates to CASSQPDRGQTEAFF.

The chain joins TRBV7-2 to TRBJ2-5, with TRBD1 matching 10 bases. CDR3 length equals 16 residues. Per germline, CDR1 SGHTA and CDR2 FQGNSA. The V gene end was trimmed by 4 bases and the J gene end by 1 base; junction bases not matched to a gene: 6. CDR3 in DNA: TGTGCCAGCAGCTCTAGGACAGGGGGTTTCCAAGAGACCCAGTACTTC. Its translation: CASSSRTGGFQETQYF.

The chain has TRBV5-1 and TRBJ2-6; 8 nucleotides match TRBD1. The CDR3 contains 18 residues. The germline V gene encodes CDR1 SGHRS and CDR2 YFSETQ. J lost 0 bases, V lost 7 bases, and 12 bases had no gene match. CDR3 DNA sequence: TGCGCCAGCGCCCCCACTGGACAGGGCAGCTCTGGGGCCAACGTCCTGACTTTC. It is translated as CASAPTGQGSSGANVLTF.

J is TRBJ2-5 and V is TRBV5-4; D remains unclear. This CDR3 contains 16 residues. V lost 0 bases, J lost 5 bases, and 17 bases lay in between. In germline, CDR1 is SGHNT, CDR2 YYREEE (reference sequence). The CDR3 loop reads CASSLGSARSRETQYF. CDR3 in DNA: TGTGCCAGCAGCTTGGGTAGTGCCCGATCTCGGGAGACCCAGTACTTC.

This clone was found once. The chain uses TRBV12-1 and TRBJ2-1; the listed D gene, TRBD2, was not tested against the DNA. TRBV12-1 is a pseudogene segment. The CDR3 consists of 17 residues. The CDR3 sequence is CASSFRTGLAGGNEQFF. In nucleotides, the CDR3 is TGTGCCAGCAGCTTTCGAACGGGACTAGCGGGGGGGAATGAGCAGTTCTTC.

This CDR3 is CASSGRGGGELFF. In DNA, the CDR3 is TGTGCCAGCAGCGGGCGTGGAGGGGGGGAGCTGTTTTTT. The rearrangement uses TRBV7-9 and TRBJ2-2; D is possibly TRBD2 (6 bases). The germline gives CDR1 SEHNR, CDR2 FQNEAQ (reference sequence). The V end lost 5 bases, the J end lost 8 bases, and 12 bases lay between the germline ends. This CDR3 is built from 13 residues.

This clone is a singleton in its sample. The chain has TRBV9 and TRBJ1-1, with D unclear. The CDR3 has 13 residues. CDR1 and CDR2 from the germline V gene are SGDLS and YYNGEE. Trimming stripped 3 bases from V and 5 bases from J, with 11 bases between. CDR3 sequence: CASSEGDRTEAFF. CDR3 bases: TGTGCCAGCAGCGAGGGAGATAGAACTGAAGCTTTCTTT.

In this sample, this clone turned up once. The genes are TRBV5-8 and TRBJ1-5; TRBD1 is a possible D gene (6 bases). The CDR3 consists of 15 residues. The V gene's germline CDR1 is SGHTS and CDR2 YDEGEE. V was pared by 0 bases and J by 0 bases, with 7 bases between. The CDR3 reads CASSLGQVSNQPQHF. CDR3 in DNA: TGTGCCAGCAGCTTGGGACAGGTTAGCAATCAGCCCCAGCATTTT.

The gene calls are TRBV6-1 and TRBJ1-1; 12 positions agree with TRBD1. Germline CDR1 and CDR2: MNHNS and SASEGT. This CDR3 contains 15 residues. Trimming removed 5 bases from V and 11 bases from J; junction bases left unmatched: 12. The chain's CDR3 is CASSSGQGAIHLAFF. The CDR3 DNA follows: TGTGCCAGCAGTTCGGGACAGGGGGCAATCCACCTGGCTTTCTTT.

The rearrangement uses TRBV6-1 and TRBJ1-6; D not certain. Germline lookup yields CDR1 MNHNS and CDR2 SASEGT. The V end was cut by 4 bases, the J end by 1 base, with 5 bases between. The CDR3 totals 14 residues. The CDR3 DNA follows: TGTGCCAGCAGTGGGGAGTCCTATAATTCACCCCTCCACTTT. It codes for CASSGESYNSPLHF.

This clone has just a few counts. The CDR3 reads CASSERGGDWTGELFF. CDR3 in DNA: TGTGCCAGCAGTGAAAGAGGGGGGGATTGGACCGGGGAGCTGTTTTTT. The chain employs TRBV2 and TRBJ2-2, with a tentative D call TRBD2 (7 bases). Trimming cost V 2 bases and J 5 bases, with 15 bases left between them. CDR3 length: 16 residues. The germline CDR1 and CDR2 sequences are SNHLY and FYNNEI.

The V gene is TRBV25-1, the J gene TRBJ1-1; D remains unclear. The CDR3 sequence is 12 residues long. V was cut by 5 bases and J by 1 base, with 5 bases left in between. In germline, CDR1 is MGHDK, CDR2 SYGVNS. The CDR3 region has the DNA TGTGCCAGCAGTCGGGGGAACACTGAAGCTTTCTTT. This sequence encodes CASSRGNTEAFF.

The chain links TRBV5-1 to TRBJ2-2; TRBD2 matches 8 bases. V was clipped by 7 bases and J by 7 bases; unmatched bases: 15. The germline gives CDR1 SGHRS, CDR2 YFSETQ. This CDR3 has 16 amino acids. Here the CDR3 reads CASAPLSGGAGGELFF. CDR3 sequence (DNA): TGCGCCAGCGCCCCTTTATCGGGGGGGGCCGGCGGGGAGCTGTTTTTT.

The chain joins TRBV6-5 to TRBJ2-3, with a weak D call TRBD1 (6 bases). V was pared by 4 bases and J by 2 bases, with 10 bases between. The CDR3 has 14 amino acids. Germline values: CDR1 MNHEY, CDR2 SVGAGI. Written as DNA, the CDR3 is TGTGCCAGCAGTTTTGACAGGTCCACAGATACGCAGTATTTT. Its translation: CASSFDRSTDTQYF.

This clone has just one count. V and J are TRBV11-2 and TRBJ2-7; 9 bases line up with TRBD2. CDR3 length: 17 residues. The ends lost 5 bases at V and 2 bases at J; junction bases unmatched: 13. CDR1 is SGHAT, CDR2 FQNNGV, per germline. CDR3 nucleotide sequence: TGTGCCAGCAGCCAGACCCCCCAGCGGGGGGTACCCTACGAGCAGTACTTC. As protein: CASSQTPQRGVPYEQYF.

J is TRBJ2-7 and V is TRBV11-2, with a possible D match to TRBD2 (6 bases). The CDR3 has 15 amino acids. Per germline, CDR1 SGHAT and CDR2 FQNNGV. V gave up 0 bases and J gave up 0 bases, with 9 bases separating them. The CDR3 DNA reads as TGTGCCAGCAGCTTAGACGCGGGGAGCTCCTACGAGCAGTACTTC. Encoded protein: CASSLDAGSSYEQYF.

The chain combines TRBV29-1 with TRBJ2-1; D perhaps matches TRBD2 (5 bases). Trimming took 7 bases from V and 13 from J, leaving 17 bases between them. The CDR3 spans 11 residues. Germline V gene sequence: CDR1 SQVTM, CDR2 ANQGSEA. The CDR3 DNA reads as TGCAGCGGCCGGGATTGGGAGCCACAGTTCTTC. This sequence encodes CSGRDWEPQFF.

This clone was seen only a few times. This chain joins TRBV5-4 and TRBJ2-2; possibly TRBD1 for D (6 bases). From germline, CDR1 is SGHNT and CDR2 YYREEE (reference sequence). CDR3 length: 13 amino acids. V was clipped by 9 bases and J by 5 bases, with 14 bases between them. The CDR3 spells CATRGPGTGELFF. The CDR3 nucleotides read TGTGCCACCAGGGGTCCAGGGACCGGGGAGCTGTTTTTT.

The chain has TRBV4-2 and TRBJ2-2; 7 positions agree with TRBD2. With 7 bases clipped from V and 1 base from J, the junction kept 6 bases outside the gene matches. Germline-derived CDR1 and CDR2 are LGHNA and YNFKEQ. The CDR3 length is 15 residues. The CDR3 loop reads CASTRSGVNTGELFF. For the CDR3, the DNA is TGTGCCAGCACCCGGAGCGGGGTGAACACCGGGGAGCTGTTTTTT.

V and J are TRBV7-9 and TRBJ2-1; weak D call: TRBD2 (6 bases). Per germline, CDR1 SEHNR and CDR2 FQNEAQ (reference sequence). V was pared by 7 bases and J by 6 bases, with 7 bases between. This CDR3 has 11 amino acids. The CDR3 DNA is TGTGCCAGCACGGGACTCAATGAGCAGTTCTTC. Its translation is CASTGLNEQFF.

The chain joins TRBV27 to TRBJ1-2; 9 nucleotides align to TRBD1. The V segment lost 3 bases and the J segment 2 bases; nucleotides outside the gene matches: 10. Germline loops: CDR1 MNHEY, CDR2 SMNVEV (reference sequence). CDR3 length: 17 amino acids. CDR3 coding DNA: TGTGCCAGCAGTTTCCTCCTAACCGGGACAGGGAACTATGGCTACACCTTC. Its translation is CASSFLLTGTGNYGYTF.

This sequence joins TRBV7-9 and TRBJ2-7; maybe TRBD2 (5 bases). Trimming stripped 5 bases from V and 2 bases from J, with 16 bases between. The germline CDR1 and CDR2 sequences are SEHNR and FQNEAQ (reference sequence). The CDR3 extends over 15 amino acids. CDR3 sequence (DNA): TGTGCCAGCAGCCTGAGGACCGGAGCGGCCTACGAGCAGTACTTC. It translates to CASSLRTGAAYEQYF.

The V and J genes are TRBV19 and TRBJ2-3, with D perhaps matching TRBD1 (5 bases). Trimming removed 1 base at V and 1 base at J, with 12 bases between. The CDR3 totals 16 residues. The germline CDR1 and CDR2 sequences are LNHDA and SQIVND (reference sequence). CDR3 amino acids: CASSIGRTRGTDTQYF. DNA of the CDR3: TGTGCCAGTAGTATAGGTCGGACAAGGGGCACAGATACGCAGTATTTT.

The J gene is TRBJ2-2, the V gene TRBV27, with no clear D. Germline V CDR1 and CDR2: MNHEY, SMNVEV (reference sequence). The CDR3 consists of 13 residues. V was clipped by 2 bases and J by 3 bases, with 4 bases between them. DNA of the CDR3: TGTGCCAGCAGTTTACGGGACACCGGGGAGCTGTTTTTT. Amino acids: CASSLRDTGELFF.